The rows below give T cell receptor beta chains drawn from one sample of a study of control samples from healthy donors and cancer patients. Clones were read by immunoSEQ multiplex PCR, and TCRdb kept only the in-frame ones, dropping some. The sample consists of about 140,000 clones, under 95% of them appearing once. Sample: blood. The receptors come from a man aged 35 to 55 in good health. CDR3s include the opening cysteine and the closing phenylalanine or tryptophan. The order of the fields is CDR3 protein, J gene, V gene.

cdr3_aa: CASSLDSNTNYGYTF
j_call: TRBJ1-2
v_call: TRBV5-6

cdr3_aa: CASSSRTSRNTGELFF
j_call: TRBJ2-2
v_call: TRBV3-1/TRBV3-2

cdr3_aa: CASSPQGLVADTQYF
j_call: TRBJ2-3
v_call: TRBV4-3

cdr3_aa: CASSRVAVGEAFF
j_call: TRBJ1-1
v_call: TRBV9

cdr3_aa: CASSEALGKWQPQHF
j_call: TRBJ1-5
v_call: TRBV2

cdr3_aa: CASSLPLGGAEQYF
j_call: TRBJ2-7
v_call: TRBV5-4

cdr3_aa: CAISEDGTYGYTF
j_call: TRBJ1-2
v_call: TRBV10-3

cdr3_aa: CASSFYTATSGKRDTQYF
j_call: TRBJ2-3
v_call: TRBV7-9

cdr3_aa: CASSFRGTDTQYF
j_call: TRBJ2-3
v_call: TRBV7-9

cdr3_aa: CASRRGTSGSNEQFF
j_call: TRBJ2-1
v_call: TRBV5-1

cdr3_aa: CASSEYLAENTEAFF
j_call: TRBJ1-1
v_call: TRBV25-1

cdr3_aa: CSAEKGQKGTEAFF
j_call: TRBJ1-1
v_call: TRBV29-1

cdr3_aa: CASSWDGRMNTEAFF
j_call: TRBJ1-1
v_call: TRBV5-8

cdr3_aa: CASSERGHYGYTF
j_call: TRBJ1-2
v_call: TRBV27

cdr3_aa: CASSHRGFTGELFF
j_call: TRBJ2-2
v_call: TRBV7-6

cdr3_aa: CASSLGTVNQPQHF
j_call: TRBJ1-5
v_call: TRBV11-2

cdr3_aa: CASSLVQTTGELFF
j_call: TRBJ2-2
v_call: TRBV11-2

cdr3_aa: CAWNANRADTGELFF
j_call: TRBJ2-2
v_call: TRBV30

cdr3_aa: CASSAATELFF
j_call: TRBJ1-4
v_call: TRBV7-9

cdr3_aa: CASSEGSVHEQYF
j_call: TRBJ2-7
v_call: TRBV25-1

cdr3_aa: CASSVSGANYGYTF
j_call: TRBJ1-2
v_call: TRBV9

cdr3_aa: CASSLQPGGYNEQFF
j_call: TRBJ2-1
v_call: TRBV5-1

cdr3_aa: CASSMGSEAFF
j_call: TRBJ1-1
v_call: TRBV19

cdr3_aa: CASSESLQATYNSPLHF
j_call: TRBJ1-6
v_call: TRBV25-1

cdr3_aa: CASSHSDRGKRGGTQYF
j_call: TRBJ2-3
v_call: TRBV3-1/TRBV3-2

cdr3_aa: CASSTSGGPYEQYF
j_call: TRBJ2-7
v_call: TRBV7-2

cdr3_aa: CASSLTGGDEQYF
j_call: TRBJ2-7
v_call: TRBV12-3/TRBV12-4

cdr3_aa: CASSPRRGQPQHF
j_call: TRBJ1-5
v_call: TRBV11-2

cdr3_aa: CASSYYGQTYEQYF
j_call: TRBJ2-7
v_call: TRBV6-6

cdr3_aa: CATSGVAGRTDTQYF
j_call: TRBJ2-3
v_call: TRBV24-1

cdr3_aa: CASSRDRQTANYGYTF
j_call: TRBJ1-2
v_call: TRBV27

cdr3_aa: CASSAREFEGYTF
j_call: TRBJ1-2
v_call: TRBV9

cdr3_aa: CASKAVAGSSYEQYF
j_call: TRBJ2-7
v_call: TRBV19

cdr3_aa: CASSVGGGKQPQHF
j_call: TRBJ1-5
v_call: TRBV9

cdr3_aa: CAWTKGVGGPRNEQFF
j_call: TRBJ2-1
v_call: TRBV30

cdr3_aa: CASSLEVGGDEKLFF
j_call: TRBJ1-4
v_call: TRBV28

cdr3_aa: CASSDRANQPQHF
j_call: TRBJ1-5
v_call: TRBV28

cdr3_aa: CASSSSHPILGTEAFF
j_call: TRBJ1-1
v_call: TRBV28

cdr3_aa: CASSGGSNQPQHF
j_call: TRBJ1-5
v_call: TRBV9